A single TCR beta chain is shown here with its context. The sample belongs to a study of blood T cell repertoires in COVID-19. Study summary: Sources were T cells, B-cell-depleted T cells, or PBMCs; the material itself was cDNA or gDNA.

Followed longitudinally, the Seattle patients had been enrolled during active infection. Looked up from germline, CDR1 is LGHDT and CDR2 is YNNKEL (reference sequence). The CDR3 covers 15 residues. With 1 base removed from V and 6 bases from J, the gap between germline ends came to 14 bases. As originally analysed: Reference gene primer amplification gave estimated nucleated cell counts. Libraries were prepared by immunoSEQ multiplex PCR; TCRdb keeps only in-frame clonotypes and omits some of them. For V, J and clone size, that table is used; D and trimming come from the DNA. The table records hundreds of thousands of clones, roughly 89% of them present only once.

Sequencing was performed on peripheral blood. The sequence was obtained from a young man with COVID-19, enrolled during active disease. This rearrangement joins TRBV3-1 (or the pseudogene TRBV3-2) to TRBJ2-3; maybe TRBD1 (5 bases). CDR3 sequence reads: CASSQGTHPGDTQYF. CDR3 nucleotides: TGTGCCAGCAGCCAAGGGACCCACCCAGGGGATACGCAGTATTTT.